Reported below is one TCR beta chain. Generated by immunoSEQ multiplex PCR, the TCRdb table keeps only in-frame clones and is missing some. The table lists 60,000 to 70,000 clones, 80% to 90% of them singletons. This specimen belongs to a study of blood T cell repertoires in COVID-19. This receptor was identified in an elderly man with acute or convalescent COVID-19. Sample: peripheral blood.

CDR3 bases: TGTGCCAGCAGCTTGCTCCTTGGCGGGAGGTCCGAGCAGTACTTC. Residues: CASSLLLGGRSEQYF. V usage is TRBV7-6 and J usage is TRBJ2-7, with 8 nucleotides matching TRBD2. The J segment lost 6 bases and the V segment lost 3 bases, leaving 10 bases of the junction unmatched. Germline V gene lookup returns CDR1 SGHVS and CDR2 FNYEAQ. This CDR3 spans 15 amino acids. Based on the CDR3 plus reference TRBV7-6 and TRBJ2-7, the full variable domain is GAGVSQSPRYKVTKRGQDVALRCDPISGHVSLYWYRQALGQGPEFLTYFNYEAQQDKSGLPNDRFSAERPEGSISTLTIQRTEQRDSAMYRCASSLLLGGRSEQYFGPGTRLTVT.